These T cell receptor beta chains were read from a single sample in a study of siplizumab effects on memory and regulatory T cells. TCRdb's table, derived via immunoSEQ multiplex PCR, lists solely in-frame clones and lacks some. The sample records about 80,000 clones, 95% being singletons. Material for sequencing was CD8+ T cells sorted from blood. The receptors were gathered from a human donor in good health. The conserved cysteine and the conserved F or W are not part of the CDR3 here. Each record gives: V gene, J gene, clone size, CDR3 protein. Size tells how often a clone was seen (once, few, many) or the class of an expanded clone, and some rows leave it out.

TRBV5-1	TRBJ1-3	.	ASSADRASTIY
TRBV7-8	TRBJ1-1	.	ASRPEPGGTETEAF
TRBV30	TRBJ2-3	.	AWNSQRVEDTQY
TRBV11-2	TRBJ2-3	.	ASSQGGGPADTQY
TRBV27	TRBJ2-7	.	ASSLSKGPYEQY
TRBV6-1	TRBJ2-7	once	ATGKLGDEQY
TRBV7-8	TRBJ1-5	.	ASSHEEVSNQPQH
TRBV7-9	TRBJ2-1	.	ASSWGTGAYNEQF
TRBV9	TRBJ2-7	.	ASSETSGSNEQY
TRBV7-6	TRBJ2-3	.	ASSAFASGSLTDTQY
TRBV7-6	TRBJ2-3	.	ASSRDATDTQY
TRBV7-2	TRBJ2-7	.	ASSLALTAPTY
TRBV4-2	TRBJ2-7	.	ASSEGTDYEQY
TRBV28	TRBJ1-2	few	ASSLQGDGYT
TRBV10-2	TRBJ2-7	.	ASSEQGENSYEQY
TRBV9	TRBJ2-7	.	ASSDGTSGSYEQY
TRBV19	TRBJ2-1	.	ASSIGERGAVEQF
TRBV5-4	TRBJ2-3	.	ASSGTGESTDTQY
TRBV10-1	TRBJ2-1	.	ASSESRTSGRSAYNEQF
TRBV5-3	TRBJ2-7	.	ARSFKKFGSYEQY
TRBV29-1	TRBJ2-3	.	SVELVAAGENTDTQY
TRBV4-1	TRBJ2-7	.	ASSHTTPSYEQY
TRBV13	TRBJ1-1	.	ASTLTGGPPETEAF